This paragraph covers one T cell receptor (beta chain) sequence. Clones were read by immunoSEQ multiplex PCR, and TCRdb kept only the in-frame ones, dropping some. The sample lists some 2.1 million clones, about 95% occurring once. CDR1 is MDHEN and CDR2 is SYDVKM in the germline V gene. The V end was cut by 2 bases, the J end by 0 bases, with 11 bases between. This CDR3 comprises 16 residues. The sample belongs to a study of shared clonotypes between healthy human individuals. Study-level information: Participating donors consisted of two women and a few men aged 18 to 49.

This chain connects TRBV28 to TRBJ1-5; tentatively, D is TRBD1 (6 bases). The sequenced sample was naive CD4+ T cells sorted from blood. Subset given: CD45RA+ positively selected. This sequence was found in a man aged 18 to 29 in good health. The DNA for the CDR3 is TGTGCCAGCAGTTTAGAGAGGGGGAATAGCAATCAGCCCCAGCATTTT. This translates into CASSLERGNSNQPQHF.